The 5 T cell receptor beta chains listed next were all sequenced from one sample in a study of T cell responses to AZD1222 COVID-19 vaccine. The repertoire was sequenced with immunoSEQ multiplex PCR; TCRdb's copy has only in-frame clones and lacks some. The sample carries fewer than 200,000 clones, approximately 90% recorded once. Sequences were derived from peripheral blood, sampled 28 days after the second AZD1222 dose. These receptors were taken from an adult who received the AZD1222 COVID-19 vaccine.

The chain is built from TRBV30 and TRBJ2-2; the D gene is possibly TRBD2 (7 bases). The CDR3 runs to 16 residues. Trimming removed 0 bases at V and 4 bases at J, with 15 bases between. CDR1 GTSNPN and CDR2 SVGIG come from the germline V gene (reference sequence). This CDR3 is CAWSVGGGARTGELFF. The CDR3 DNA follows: TGTGCCTGGAGTGTAGGTGGGGGGGCTCGCACCGGGGAGCTGTTTTTT.

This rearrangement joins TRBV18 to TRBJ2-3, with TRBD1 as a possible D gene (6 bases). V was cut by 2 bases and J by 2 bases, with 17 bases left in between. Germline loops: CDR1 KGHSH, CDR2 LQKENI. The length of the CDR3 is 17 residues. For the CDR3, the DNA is TGTGCCAGCTCACCATTCCGGGACACAAGACTCACAGATACGCAGTATTTT. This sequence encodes CASSPFRDTRLTDTQYF.

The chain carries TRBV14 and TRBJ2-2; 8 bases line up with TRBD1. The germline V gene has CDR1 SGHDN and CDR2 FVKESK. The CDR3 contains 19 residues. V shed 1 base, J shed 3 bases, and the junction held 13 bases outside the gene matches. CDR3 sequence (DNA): TGTGCCAGCAGCCAAGGCTCGACAGGGGATTTGTGGGACACCGGGGAGCTGTTTTTT. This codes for CASSQGSTGDLWDTGELFF. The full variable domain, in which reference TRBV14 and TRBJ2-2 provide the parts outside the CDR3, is EAGVTQFPSHSVIEKGQTVTLRCDPISGHDNLYWYRRVMGKEIKFLLHFVKESKQDESGMPNNRFLAERTGGTYSTLKVQPAELEDSGVYFCASSQGSTGDLWDTGELFFGEGSRLTVL.

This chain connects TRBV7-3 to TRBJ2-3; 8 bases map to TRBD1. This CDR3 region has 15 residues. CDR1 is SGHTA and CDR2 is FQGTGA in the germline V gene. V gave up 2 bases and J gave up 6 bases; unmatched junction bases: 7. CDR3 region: CASSLLAGGLDTQYF. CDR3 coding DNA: TGTGCCAGCAGCTTACTGGCAGGGGGCTTGGATACGCAGTATTTT.

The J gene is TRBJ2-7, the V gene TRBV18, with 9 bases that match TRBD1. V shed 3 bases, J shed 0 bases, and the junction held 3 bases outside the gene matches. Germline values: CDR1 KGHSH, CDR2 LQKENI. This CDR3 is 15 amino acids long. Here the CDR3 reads CASSPPGQGSYEQYF. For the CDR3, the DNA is TGTGCCAGCTCACCGCCGGGACAGGGCTCCTACGAGCAGTACTTC. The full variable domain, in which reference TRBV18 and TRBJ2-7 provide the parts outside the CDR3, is NAGVMQNPRHLVRRRGQEARLRCSPMKGHSHVYWYRQLPEEGLKFMVYLQKENIIDESGMPKERFSAEFPKEGPSILRIQQVVRGDSAAYFCASSPPGQGSYEQYFGPGTRLTVT.